The source of this T cell receptor (beta chain) is a study of PD-1 blockade in classical Hodgkin lymphoma. Study results and caveats: Relapsed/refractory patients reportedly had lower baseline diversity than newly diagnosed patients.

On this clone itself: Its antigen is undetermined.

Time point specified: newly diagnosed, previously untreated cHL patient sample. Investigators isolated CD4+ T cells from thawed PBMCs through magnetic negative selection. PBMCs from patients with newly diagnosed, untreated classical Hodgkin lymphoma served as a comparison group for the relapsed/refractory trial patients. The method was immunoSEQ multiplex PCR; TCRdb's version includes in-frame clones alone and lacks a portion of them. The repertoire includes around 20,000 clones, approximately 80% of them detected once, and approximately 1.3% sits in the top ten. The V gene lost 2 bases and the J gene lost 0 bases, with 2 bases spanning the gap. This CDR3 contains 14 residues. The germline V gene has CDR1 MDHEN and CDR2 SYDVKM.

The TCR sequence derives from a human donor with classical Hodgkin lymphoma. Sequenced input: CD4+ T cells from blood. V and J are TRBV28 and TRBJ2-6; D is unclear. As DNA, the CDR3 is TGTGCCAGCAGTTTAAGCTCTGGGGCCAACGTCCTGACTTTC. Translating it yields CASSLSSGANVLTF.